The 20 T cell receptor beta chains below come from one sample, sequenced in a study of PD-L1 blockade in urothelial cancer. Assay used: immunoSEQ multiplex PCR; TCRdb lists only in-frame clones, some missing. The sample holds 38,000 or so clones, 85% seen once. Documented time point: pretreatment peripheral blood. Sample: PBMCs, taken around atezolizumab (anti-PD-L1) treatment. All receptors come from a man older than 75 with urothelial cancer.

The chain carries TRBV6-1 and TRBJ2-7; 11 nucleotides match TRBD2. This CDR3 has 15 residues. V shed 3 bases, J shed 6 bases, and the junction held 7 bases outside the gene matches. The germline gives CDR1 MNHNS, CDR2 SASEGT. The chain's CDR3 is CASSEASGRFGEQYF. Written as DNA, the CDR3 is TGTGCCAGCAGTGAGGCTAGCGGGAGGTTTGGCGAGCAGTACTTC.

The chain is built from TRBV7-2 and TRBJ2-7, with 12 bases lining up with TRBD2. The CDR3 spans 14 residues. J gave up 4 bases and V 7 bases, and 5 bases lay outside the gene matches. Germline V lookup: CDR1 SGHTA, CDR2 FQGNSA. In DNA, the CDR3 is TGTGCCAGCACCCAAACTAGCGGGAGGTACGAGCAGTACTTC. It is translated as CASTQTSGRYEQYF.

The chain carries TRBV7-9 and TRBJ2-5, with D unclear. Germline assignment: CDR1 SEHNR and CDR2 FQNEAQ (reference sequence). The V end lost 4 bases, the J end lost 0 bases, and 15 bases lay between the germline ends. CDR3 length equals 16 residues. CDR3 coding DNA: TGTGCCAGCAGCTACTTTAACTGGGCCGACCAAGAGACCCAGTACTTC. Translating gives CASSYFNWADQETQYF.

DNA of the CDR3: TGTGCCATCAGTGAATCGGGACTAGCGGGAGGGTACGAGCAGTACTTC. Encoded protein: CAISESGLAGGYEQYF. The chain couples TRBV10-3 to TRBJ2-7, with TRBD2 identical over 16 bases. The CDR3 length is 16 residues. Germline V gene lookup returns CDR1 ENHRY and CDR2 SYGVKD. With V trimmed by 3 bases and J by 4 bases, 3 bases remained unmatched.

The rearrangement links TRBV6-5 to TRBJ2-5; 8 bases fit TRBD1. The V and J ends lost 2 bases and 4 bases, in that order; junction bases with no gene match: 3. Germline V gene lookup returns CDR1 MNHEY and CDR2 SVGAGI. The CDR3 is 14 residues long. This CDR3 reads CASSYGQGAETQYF. The CDR3 bases are TGTGCCAGCAGTTACGGTCAGGGGGCAGAGACCCAGTACTTC.

V gene TRBV5-1 combines with J gene TRBJ2-2, with 9 bases lining up with TRBD2. The junction had 6 bases not matched to a gene; V was cut back by 2 bases and J by 7 bases. The CDR3 extends over 15 amino acids. Germline CDR1 and CDR2: SGHRS and YFSETQ. CDR3 nucleotides: TGCGCCAGCAGCTTAACAAGCGGGGGGATCGGGGAGCTGTTTTTT. As protein: CASSLTSGGIGELFF.

This chain's CDR3 is CASSDVKGGSNQPQHF. In nucleotides, the CDR3 is TGTGCCAGCAGTGACGTAAAAGGGGGAAGCAATCAGCCCCAGCATTTT. This chain links TRBV25-1 with TRBJ1-5; tentatively, D is TRBD1 (6 bases). This CDR3 contains 16 residues. Germline V CDR1 and CDR2: MGHDK, SYGVNS. V was clipped by 3 bases and J by 1 base, with 13 bases between them.

This chain links TRBV19 with TRBJ2-2; 12 positions match TRBD2. Losses at the gene ends were 6 bases for V and 13 bases for J; bases not matched to a gene: 18. The CDR3 totals 17 residues. Per germline, CDR1 LNHDA and CDR2 SQIVND (reference sequence). The CDR3 DNA follows: TGTGCCAGTAGAATAACCCCCAAGAAACTAGCGGGAGGCGGGCTGTTTTTT. Encoded protein: CASRITPKKLAGGGLFF.

The rearrangement joins TRBV7-2 to TRBJ2-7, with TRBD1 identical over 8 bases. Germline V gene sequence: CDR1 SGHTA, CDR2 FQGNSA. V lost 5 bases, J lost 3 bases, and 9 bases stayed unmatched. The CDR3 covers 15 residues. CDR3 DNA sequence: TGTGCCAGCAGCCCCGACAGGGGACCCCACTACGAGCAGTACTTC. It encodes CASSPDRGPHYEQYF.

This clone was seen more than once but under ten times. This sequence joins TRBV7-2 and TRBJ1-5, with TRBD1 matching over 7 bases. The CDR3 contains 15 residues. With V trimmed by 5 bases and J by 0 bases, 4 bases remained unmatched. Germline V gives CDR1 SGHTA, CDR2 FQGNSA. Here the CDR3 reads CASSRTGDSNQPQHF. CDR3 in DNA: TGTGCCAGCAGCCGTACAGGGGATAGCAATCAGCCCCAGCATTTT.

V gene TRBV20-1 combines with J gene TRBJ2-2; D uncertain. The V and J ends lost 6 bases and 3 bases respectively, with 5 bases between them. This CDR3 is built from 11 residues. The germline gives CDR1 DFQATT, CDR2 SNEGSKA (reference sequence). As DNA, the CDR3 is TGCAGTGCCCAGTACACCGGGGAGCTGTTTTTT. It specifies CSAQYTGELFF.

The CDR3 DNA reads as TGTGCCAGCAGCTTATCAGCGGGAGACCCCGACGAGCAGTACTTC. Its translation: CASSLSAGDPDEQYF. The genes are TRBV11-2 and TRBJ2-7; 8 bases are shared with TRBD2. The trim removed 2 bases at V and 5 bases at J, leaving 8 bases unmatched. Germline V CDR1 and CDR2: SGHAT, FQNNGV. The length of the CDR3 is 15 residues.

The rearrangement uses TRBV7-8 and TRBJ2-1; 14 bases are a match to TRBD2. Germline V CDR1 and CDR2: SGHVS, FQNEAQ. This CDR3 is 22 amino acids long. V was clipped by 5 bases and J by 0 bases; unmatched bases: 18. CDR3 sequence (DNA): TGTGCCAGCAGCCATTTTCCGGGACTAGCGGGAGCATACAAGAGCTCCTACAATGAGCAGTTCTTC. Amino acid sequence: CASSHFPGLAGAYKSSYNEQFF.

Turning to this clone: This CDR3 is also generated by other DNA sequences in the sample. In nucleotides, the CDR3 is TGTGCCAGCAGCTTGAGCGGTAGCACAGATACGCAGTATTTT. Translating gives CASSLSGSTDTQYF. The chain combines TRBV7-9 with TRBJ2-3; D possibly corresponds to TRBD2 (5 bases). The V and J ends lost 3 bases and 0 bases respectively, with 7 bases between them. CDR1 is SEHNR, CDR2 FQNEAQ, per germline (reference sequence). This CDR3 is 14 amino acids long.

The chain uses TRBV6-1 and TRBJ2-5; a weak D match, TRBD1 (5 bases). Per the germline V gene, CDR1 is MNHNS and CDR2 is SASEGT. The CDR3 has 12 amino acids. The V and J ends lost 8 bases and 0 bases respectively, with 7 bases between them. The CDR3 region has the DNA TGTGCCAGCTGCAGGGACCAAGAGACCCAGTACTTC. Protein: CASCRDQETQYF.

By share, this clone counts as large. The chain uses TRBV29-1 and TRBJ1-2; TRBD1 matches at 8 bases. The V and J ends lost 6 bases and 4 bases, in that order; junction bases with no gene match: 4. This CDR3 region has 12 residues. Germline CDR1 reads SQVTM; CDR2 reads ANQGSEA. CDR3 DNA: TGCAGCGTGGACAGGGTGAGCTATGGCTACACCTTC. Translation gives CSVDRVSYGYTF.

The V and J genes are TRBV5-1 and TRBJ2-7; D perhaps matches TRBD1 (5 bases). The CDR3 length is 14 residues. Trimming removed 0 bases from V and 3 bases from J, with 10 bases in between. Per the germline V gene, CDR1 is SGHRS and CDR2 is YFSETQ. The DNA of the CDR3 is TGCGCCAGCAGCTTGGCTCCAGGGAACTACGAGCAGTACTTC. Translated, it gives CASSLAPGNYEQYF. Full variable domain (rest looked up from reference TRBV5-1 and TRBJ2-7): KAGVTQTPRYLIKTRGQQVTLSCSPISGHRSVSWYQQTPGQGLQFLFEYFSETQRNKGNFPGRFSGRQFSNSRSEMNVSTLELGDSALYLCASSLAPGNYEQYFGPGTRLTVT.

The chain carries TRBV29-1 and TRBJ2-2, with D perhaps matching TRBD1 (6 bases). V lost 6 bases and J lost 1, with 12 bases in between. Germline CDR1 and CDR2: SQVTM and ANQGSEA. The CDR3 has 14 amino acids. DNA for the CDR3: TGCAGCGTACGTGAGGGGGTGAACACCGGGGAGCTGTTTTTT. It translates to CSVREGVNTGELFF.

V and J are TRBV10-3 and TRBJ2-2, with 10 bases fitting TRBD2. The CDR3 is 15 amino acids. Germline V gene lookup returns CDR1 ENHRY and CDR2 SYGVKD. J lost 6 bases, V lost 3 bases, and 4 bases had no gene match. CDR3: CAISDLAGESGELFF. In DNA, the CDR3 is TGTGCCATCAGTGATCTAGCGGGAGAGTCCGGGGAGCTGTTTTTT.

The V and J genes are TRBV27 and TRBJ1-3; possible D gene TRBD1, 6 bases. The V end lost 4 bases, the J end lost 4 bases, and 17 bases lay between the germline ends. Germline CDR1 is MNHEY and CDR2 is SMNVEV (reference sequence). This CDR3 is built from 16 residues. CDR3: CASSSLGGARGNTIYF. CDR3 DNA sequence: TGTGCCAGCAGTTCCCTAGGGGGGGCGAGAGGAAACACCATATATTTT.